This T cell receptor (beta chain) came from a study of radiation and T cells in renal cell carcinoma. TCRdb's table, derived via immunoSEQ multiplex PCR, lists solely in-frame clones and lacks some. This sample has around 77,000 clones, with roughly 80% found just once. The time point denotes: blood 4 weeks post-SBRT, at nephrectomy. Documented treatment: 15 Gy SBRT to primary tumor, nephrectomy 4 weeks later. Per the germline V gene, CDR1 is LNHDA and CDR2 is SQIVND (reference sequence). Trimming removed 4 bases from V and 1 base from J; junction bases left unmatched: 6. The CDR3 covers 15 residues. The starting material was blood, obtained from a patient whose treatment included radiotherapy and nephrectomy. This rearrangement joins TRBV19 to TRBJ2-5; 7 bases map to TRBD1. The TCR comes from a woman aged 60-75 years with renal cell carcinoma. CDR3: CASSRTGGFQETQYF. CDR3 DNA sequence: TGTGCCAGTAGTAGGACAGGTGGCTTCCAAGAGACCCAGTACTTC.